Below are 30 T cell receptor beta chains sequenced from a single sample in a study of blood T cell repertoires in COVID-19. Profiling relied on immunoSEQ multiplex PCR, and the TCRdb table lists in-frame clones only, not all of them. The repertoire holds a few hundred thousand clones, with roughly 90% as singletons. The sequencing sample was made of peripheral blood. Receptors were obtained from a woman aged 55 to 70 with COVID-19, enrolled during active disease.

The gene calls are TRBV19 and TRBJ1-2; D is unresolved. This CDR3 has 16 residues. From germline, CDR1 is LNHDA and CDR2 SQIVND (reference sequence). Trimming took 5 bases from V and 6 from J, leaving 22 bases between them. The CDR3 DNA reads as TGTGCCAGTAGTTTAACATCGTATGACTCTAGGCATGGCTACACCTTC. Translated: CASSLTSYDSRHGYTF. The variable domain in full, completed from reference TRBV19 and TRBJ1-2, reads DGGITQSPKYLFRKEGQNVTLSCEQNLNHDAMYWYRQDPGQGLRLIYYSQIVNDFQKGDIAEGYSVSREKKESFPLTVTSAQKNPTAFYLCASSLTSYDSRHGYTFGSGTRLTVV.

The CDR3 is CASSGGTALTNYGYTF. CDR3 in DNA: TGCGCCAGCAGCGGAGGGACGGCTTTGACTAACTATGGCTACACCTTC. The chain couples TRBV5-1 to TRBJ1-2; D perhaps matches TRBD1 (5 bases). The germline V gene has CDR1 SGHRS and CDR2 YFSETQ. V lost 4 bases to trimming and J lost 0 bases, with 16 bases between them. The length of the CDR3 is 16 residues.

A word on this clone: The sample has other DNA sequences that encode this CDR3 too. The rearrangement uses TRBV18 and TRBJ2-7; D gene uncertain. The CDR3 covers 13 residues. Looked up from germline, CDR1 is KGHSH and CDR2 is LQKENI. Trimming cost V 3 bases and J 3 bases, with 9 bases left between them. The CDR3 is CASSPGQNYEQYF. In DNA, the CDR3 is TGTGCCAGCTCACCTGGCCAGAACTACGAGCAGTACTTC.

The V and J genes are TRBV5-1 and TRBJ2-2; maybe TRBD2 (6 bases). The CDR3 loop spans 15 amino acids. The V and J ends lost 4 bases and 7 bases respectively, with 17 bases between them. In germline, CDR1 is SGHRS, CDR2 YFSETQ. CDR3 nucleotides: TGCGCCAGCAGCCTCCGGGACTCCTTGGACGGGGAGCTGTTTTTT. It translates to CASSLRDSLDGELFF.

The gene calls are TRBV4-1 and TRBJ2-2; 10 bases agree with TRBD1. The junction had 7 bases not matched to a gene; V was cut back by 2 bases and J by 7 bases. The CDR3 has 16 residues. Germline lookup yields CDR1 MGHRA and CDR2 YSYEKL. The CDR3 region has the DNA TGCGCCAGCAGCCAACCGGACAGGGGGGTTTACGGGGAGCTGTTTTTT. Amino acid sequence: CASSQPDRGVYGELFF.

The chain is built from TRBV13 and TRBJ1-4; the D is unclear. The germline CDR1 and CDR2 sequences are PRHDT and FYEKMQ (reference sequence). There are 15 residues in the CDR3. Trimming left V 3 bases short and J 5 bases short, with 13 bases between. The CDR3 loop is CASSLWSGSNEKLFF. The CDR3 bases are TGTGCCAGCAGCTTGTGGTCGGGATCGAATGAAAAACTGTTTTTT.

This clone was detected a few times. The rearrangement joins TRBV4-2 to TRBJ2-2; 8 positions agree with TRBD1. CDR1 and CDR2 from the germline V gene are LGHNA and YNFKEQ. The trim removed 0 bases at V and 7 bases at J, leaving 7 bases unmatched. The CDR3 length is 16 residues. Here the CDR3 DNA reads TGTGCCAGCAGCCAAGATCCCCAGGGGGCCAGCGGGGAGCTGTTTTTT. This codes for CASSQDPQGASGELFF.

This clone was counted only a few times. The chain carries TRBV11-2 and TRBJ1-3; TRBD1 is a possible D gene (5 bases). Trimming took off 0 bases at V and 2 bases at J, with 5 bases between the two ends. This CDR3 spans 14 amino acids. Germline V gives CDR1 SGHAT, CDR2 FQNNGV. The CDR3 reads CASSLDRAGNTIYF. The DNA for the CDR3 is TGTGCCAGCAGCTTAGACAGGGCTGGAAACACCATATATTTT.

The chain recombines TRBV25-1 with TRBJ2-1; 8 bases line up with TRBD2. This CDR3 region has 13 residues. Germline lookup yields CDR1 MGHDK and CDR2 SYGVNS. V trimming: 3 bases; J trimming: 10 bases; junction bases outside the gene matches: 5. CDR3 amino acids: CASSERGEGEQFF. The DNA for the CDR3 is TGTGCCAGCAGTGAGCGGGGGGAGGGAGAGCAGTTCTTC.

This chain connects TRBV2 to TRBJ2-3; 9 bases fit TRBD2. There are 16 residues in the CDR3. Germline CDR1 SNHLY, CDR2 FYNNEI. The trim removed 1 base at V and 6 bases at J, leaving 8 bases unmatched. Here the CDR3 reads CASSEVPAGGPDTQYF. CDR3 in DNA: TGTGCCAGCAGTGAAGTTCCAGCGGGGGGCCCCGATACGCAGTATTTT.

The chain uses TRBV30 and TRBJ2-3; TRBD2 matches at 8 bases. The CDR3 loop spans 14 amino acids. Germline V gene lookup returns CDR1 GTSNPN and CDR2 SVGIG (reference sequence). After removal of 5 bases from V and 2 bases from J, the junction contained 6 bases not matched to a gene. CDR3 bases: TGTGCCTGGGGCAGCGGGGGTACCACAGATACGCAGTATTTT. This codes for CAWGSGGTTDTQYF. Based on the CDR3 plus reference TRBV30 and TRBJ2-3, the full variable domain is SQTIHQWPATLVQPVGSPLSLECTVEGTSNPNLYWYRQAAGRGLQLLFYSVGIGQISSEVPQNLSASRPQDRQFILSSKKLLLSDSGFYLCAWGSGGTTDTQYFGPGTRLTVL.

The CDR3 sequence: CASSHLHAGNTEAFF. CDR3 in DNA: TGTGCCAGCAGCCACCTCCACGCGGGCAACACTGAAGCTTTCTTT. V usage is TRBV3-1 (or the pseudogene TRBV3-2) and J usage is TRBJ1-1; no firm D call. The V gene lost 3 bases and the J gene lost 2 bases, with 13 bases spanning the gap. The CDR3 runs to 15 residues. Germline values: CDR1 LGHDT, CDR2 YNNKEL (reference sequence).

The genes are TRBV3-1 (or the pseudogene TRBV3-2) and TRBJ1-1; 8 bases align to TRBD1. After removal of 3 bases from V and 2 bases from J, the junction contained 5 bases not matched to a gene. This CDR3 has 15 amino acids. The germline CDR1 and CDR2 sequences are LGHDT and YNNKEL (reference sequence). The CDR3 region is CASSHTGGGNTEAFF. CDR3 coding DNA: TGTGCCAGCAGCCATACAGGGGGAGGAAACACTGAAGCTTTCTTT.

CDR3 nucleotide sequence: TGTGCCAGCAGCTCCGACAGGGCTTATGGCTACACCTTC. Translated, it gives CASSSDRAYGYTF. The chain links TRBV5-4 to TRBJ1-2; TRBD1 matches at 7 bases. The CDR3 covers 13 residues. Per germline, CDR1 SGHNT and CDR2 YYREEE (reference sequence). The V gene end was trimmed by 3 bases and the J gene end by 5 bases; junction bases not matched to a gene: 4.

V usage is TRBV11-3 and J usage is TRBJ2-7; D possibly corresponds to TRBD2 (6 bases). This CDR3 contains 14 residues. V was trimmed by 4 bases and J by 3 bases, leaving 13 bases between them. CDR1 and CDR2 from the germline V gene are SGHNT and YENEEA. DNA for the CDR3: TGTGCCAGCAGCTCCGGGATTAGCGGCTACGAGCAGTACTTC. As protein: CASSSGISGYEQYF.

The chain joins TRBV30 to TRBJ1-4; 7 nucleotides match TRBD1. Losses at the gene ends were 2 bases for V and 5 bases for J; bases not matched to a gene: 5. Germline loops: CDR1 GTSNPN, CDR2 SVGIG (reference sequence). The CDR3 runs 14 residues. The CDR3 DNA follows: TGTGCCTGGAGTAGAGGGGGCTCCAATGAAAAACTGTTTTTT. This encodes CAWSRGGSNEKLFF.

The genes are TRBV11-2 and TRBJ2-3; D is perhaps TRBD2 (6 bases). Trimming stripped 4 bases from V and 2 bases from J, with 16 bases between. Germline V gene lookup returns CDR1 SGHAT and CDR2 FQNNGV. The CDR3 sequence is 16 residues long. CDR3 residues: CASSSLQGLPTDTQYF. CDR3 coding DNA: TGTGCCAGCAGCTCGCTGCAGGGACTTCCCACAGATACGCAGTATTTT.

The chain recombines TRBV19 with TRBJ1-2; TRBD1 matches at 9 bases. From germline, CDR1 is LNHDA and CDR2 SQIVND (reference sequence). The V segment lost 7 bases and the J segment 2 bases; nucleotides outside the gene matches: 5. The CDR3 contains 14 residues. CDR3 region: CASNTGGGNYGYTF. Written as DNA, the CDR3 is TGTGCCAGTAACACAGGGGGCGGAAACTATGGCTACACCTTC.

V is TRBV2 and J is TRBJ1-4; D might be TRBD1 (5 bases). The CDR3 sequence is 13 residues long. V was trimmed by 6 bases and J by 8 bases, leaving 13 bases between them. CDR1 and CDR2 (germline): SNHLY, FYNNEI. The CDR3 region has the DNA TGTGCCAGCAGGGGGGAGGGACCGGAAAAACTGTTTTTT. Translating it yields CASRGEGPEKLFF. Using reference TRBV2 and TRBJ1-4 for the parts outside the CDR3, the full variable domain is EPEVTQTPSHQVTQMGQEVILRCVPISNHLYFYWYRQILGQKVEFLVSFYNNEISEKSEIFDDQFSVERPDGSNFTLKIRSTKLEDSAMYFCASRGEGPEKLFFGSGTQLSVL.

J is TRBJ2-4 and V is TRBV19, with D possibly matching TRBD2 (7 bases). Trimming shortened V by 4 bases and J by 0 bases, and 16 bases separated the two germline ends. CDR3 length equals 17 residues. Per the germline V gene, CDR1 is LNHDA and CDR2 is SQIVND (reference sequence). CDR3: CASSTPMGGPAKNIQYF. CDR3 DNA sequence: TGTGCCAGTAGTACCCCCATGGGGGGGCCAGCCAAAAACATTCAGTACTTC. Full variable domain (outside the CDR3, taken from reference TRBV19 and TRBJ2-4): DGGITQSPKYLFRKEGQNVTLSCEQNLNHDAMYWYRQDPGQGLRLIYYSQIVNDFQKGDIAEGYSVSREKKESFPLTVTSAQKNPTAFYLCASSTPMGGPAKNIQYFGAGTRLSVL.

This chain uses TRBV24-1 with TRBJ2-3, with TRBD1 matching 8 bases. CDR1 is KGHDR, CDR2 SFDVKD, per germline. The CDR3 contains 14 residues. Germline trimming cut 7 bases from V and 4 bases from J; bases unmatched to any gene: 6. In DNA, the CDR3 is TGTGCCACCAGAGGACAGGGAGAGGCAGATACGCAGTATTTT. Its protein is CATRGQGEADTQYF.

The V call is TRBV18, the J call TRBJ2-3, with a possible D match to TRBD2 (6 bases). V lost 3 bases, J lost 1 base, and 8 bases lay in between. CDR3 length: 14 amino acids. Per the germline V gene, CDR1 is KGHSH and CDR2 is LQKENI. The CDR3 DNA sequence: TGTGCCAGCTCACCGCCGGGAGGCACAGATACGCAGTATTTT. Its protein product is CASSPPGGTDTQYF.

This clone was observed once. The chain employs TRBV11-2 and TRBJ2-5, with 8 bases lining up with TRBD2. Germline V gene data show CDR1 as SGHAT and CDR2 as FQNNGV. V gave up 5 bases and J gave up 2 bases; unmatched junction bases: 7. The CDR3 spans 15 residues. CDR3 nucleotide sequence: TGTGCCAGCAGCCGTGGACTAGCCAAGCAAGAGACCCAGTACTTC. It yields the protein CASSRGLAKQETQYF.

J is TRBJ1-2 and V is TRBV6-5; 7 bases are shared with TRBD1. CDR3 length: 14 residues. J was trimmed by 3 bases and V by 4 bases; bases with no gene match: 5. Per germline, CDR1 MNHEY and CDR2 SVGAGI. CDR3 nucleotide sequence: TGTGCCAGCAGTTTCTCCCAGGGGGACTATGGCTACACCTTC. Translated, it gives CASSFSQGDYGYTF.

The rearrangement joins TRBV5-1 to TRBJ2-2; D unresolved. V was shortened by 2 bases and J by 2 bases, with 7 bases between the two germline ends. This CDR3 has 14 residues. Germline loops: CDR1 SGHRS, CDR2 YFSETQ. The DNA for the CDR3 is TGCGCCAGCAGCTTTTACATAAACACCGGGGAGCTGTTTTTT. Its translation: CASSFYINTGELFF. Filled out from reference TRBV5-1 and TRBJ2-2, the complete variable domain reads KAGVTQTPRYLIKTRGQQVTLSCSPISGHRSVSWYQQTPGQGLQFLFEYFSETQRNKGNFPGRFSGRQFSNSRSEMNVSTLELGDSALYLCASSFYINTGELFFGEGSRLTVL.

This chain links TRBV9 with TRBJ2-7; TRBD1 matches at 9 bases. Germline values: CDR1 SGDLS, CDR2 YYNGEE. Trimming removed 4 bases from V and 4 bases from J; junction bases left unmatched: 12. This CDR3 is 16 amino acids long. The CDR3: CASSPSTGGNGYEQYF. CDR3 nucleotide sequence: TGTGCCAGCAGCCCGTCGACAGGGGGTAACGGTTACGAGCAGTACTTC.

The chain carries TRBV27 and TRBJ1-2, with 7 bases fitting TRBD1. The germline CDR1 and CDR2 sequences are MNHEY and SMNVEV (reference sequence). The CDR3 runs 15 residues. Trimming removed 5 bases from V and 4 bases from J; junction bases left unmatched: 10. CDR3 loop: CASSLGTAIPYGYTF. The CDR3 coding sequence is TGTGCCAGCAGTCTCGGGACAGCGATACCCTATGGCTACACCTTC.

This clone occurred once. The chain has TRBV6-5 and TRBJ1-1; tentative D call: TRBD1 (5 bases). Deletions cut 4 bases from V and 4 bases from J, with 13 bases between. Germline V lookup: CDR1 MNHEY, CDR2 SVGAGI. The CDR3 has 14 amino acids. In DNA form, the CDR3 reads TGTGCCAGCAGTTCCAGGGTCCCCTCCACTGAAGCTTTCTTT. Its translation: CASSSRVPSTEAFF.

The V and J genes are TRBV7-8 and TRBJ1-2; D uncertain. CDR1 is SGHVS and CDR2 is FQNEAQ in the germline V gene. The CDR3 has 14 residues. V shed 3 bases and J shed 5 bases, with 13 bases lying between them. CDR3 nucleotide sequence: TGTGCCAGCAGCTTTCGAGAGGGCTCTTATGGCTACACCTTC. Amino acids: CASSFREGSYGYTF.

The chain links TRBV7-2 to TRBJ1-6; possibly TRBD1 for D (6 bases). The CDR3 length is 15 residues. Germline CDR1 SGHTA, CDR2 FQGNSA. V shed 5 bases and J shed 5 bases, with 13 bases lying between them. Here the CDR3 reads CASSPDSRNNSPLHF. The CDR3 nucleotides are TGTGCCAGCAGCCCGGACAGTCGGAATAATTCACCCCTCCACTTT.